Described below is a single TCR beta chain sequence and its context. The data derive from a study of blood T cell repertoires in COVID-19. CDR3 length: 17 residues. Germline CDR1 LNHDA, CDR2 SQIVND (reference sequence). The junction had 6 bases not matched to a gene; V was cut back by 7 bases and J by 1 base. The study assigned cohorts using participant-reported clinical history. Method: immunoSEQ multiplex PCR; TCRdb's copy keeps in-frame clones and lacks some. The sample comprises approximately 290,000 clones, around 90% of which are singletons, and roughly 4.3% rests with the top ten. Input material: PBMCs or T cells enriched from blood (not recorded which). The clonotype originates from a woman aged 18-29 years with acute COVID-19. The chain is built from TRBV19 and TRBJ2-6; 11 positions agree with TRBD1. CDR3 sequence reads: CASTPGQGVSGANVLTF. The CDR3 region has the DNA TGTGCCAGTACCCCGGGACAGGGGGTATCTGGGGCCAACGTCCTGACTTTC.